The rows below give T cell receptor beta chains drawn from one sample of a study of blood T cell repertoires in COVID-19. The table came from immunoSEQ multiplex PCR; TCRdb's copy has only in-frame clones and leaves some out. The table includes a few hundred thousand clones, around 89% detected once. The sequenced material came from peripheral blood. The receptors originated from a woman younger than 45 who had recovered from COVID-19. Both conserved end residues are part of each CDR3. Each record gives: J gene, V gene, clone size, D gene, CDR3 protein, CDR3 DNA. The D gene is left open where the match is weak. Size tells how often a clone was seen (once, few, many) or the class of an expanded clone, and some rows leave it out.

TRBJ2-7 TRBV5-1 - TRBD2 CASSLGSGGTLEQYF TGCGCCAGCAGCTTGGGTAGCGGGGGGACCCTCGAGCAGTACTTC
TRBJ2-7 TRBV19 - - CASSRSPYEQYF TGTGCCAGTAGTCGCAGTCCCTACGAGCAGTACTTC
TRBJ1-5 TRBV21-1 - - CASSWGETCNQPQHF TGTGCCAGCAGCTGGGGAGAAACCTGCAATCAGCCCCAGCATTTT
TRBJ1-4 TRBV2 - TRBD1 CASSVGQGRLEKLFF TGTGCCAGCAGTGTCGGACAGGGTCGTTTGGAAAAACTGTTTTTT
TRBJ1-5 TRBV6-5 - TRBD1 CASSYSATGGNQPQHF TGTGCCAGCAGTTACTCGGCGACAGGGGGTAATCAGCCCCAGCATTTT
TRBJ1-4 TRBV4-1 once - CASSLGTSREKLFF TGCGCCAGCAGCCTCGGGACATCTCGGGAAAAACTGTTTTTT
TRBJ1-2 TRBV28 - TRBD1 CASSFTPGQTNYGYTF TGTGCCAGCAGTTTTACCCCGGGACAGACTAACTATGGCTACACCTTC
TRBJ1-1 TRBV5-6 few - CASSEVQGRTVTEAFF TGTGCCAGCAGCGAAGTACAGGGACGGACGGTTACTGAAGCTTTCTTT
TRBJ2-3 TRBV5-8 - TRBD2 CASSLALAGGLMDTQYF TGTGCCAGCAGCTTGGCGCTAGCGGGGGGGCTAATGGATACGCAGTATTTT
TRBJ1-2 TRBV19 - TRBD1 CASSLPQDRGDYGYTF TGTGCCAGTAGCCTACCGCAGGACAGGGGGGACTATGGCTACACCTTC
TRBJ1-3 TRBV3-1/TRBV3-2 - - CASSLAGNTIYF TGTGCCAGCAGCCTCGCTGGAAACACCATATATTTT
TRBJ1-4 TRBV19 - TRBD1 CASSVTGVGGEKLFF TGTGCCAGTAGTGTGACAGGGGTTGGGGGTGAAAAACTGTTTTTT
TRBJ2-1 TRBV11-2 few TRBD2 CASSLTSANEQFF TGTGCCAGCAGCTTAACTAGCGCGAATGAGCAGTTCTTC
TRBJ1-1 TRBV6-5 - TRBD1 CASSYGPGQKAFF TGTGCCAGCAGTTACGGACCGGGACAGAAGGCTTTCTTT
TRBJ2-7 TRBV11-2 - TRBD1 CASSLVVATGVRF TGTGCCAGCAGCTTAGTTGTGGCGACAGGGGTCCGCTTC
TRBJ1-2 TRBV6-6 - TRBD1 CASSLGTGGNYGYTF TGTGCCAGCAGCCTAGGGACAGGGGGTAACTATGGCTACACCTTC
TRBJ1-1 TRBV19 - - CASRSPGVGTEAFF TGTGCCAGTAGGTCACCAGGGGTCGGCACTGAAGCTTTCTTT
TRBJ1-6 TRBV5-1 - TRBD1 CASSPGTGTSPLHF TGCGCCAGCAGCCCTGGGACAGGCACTTCACCCCTCCACTTT
TRBJ1-1 TRBV25-1 - - CASSVQGWGTEAFF TGTGCCAGCAGTGTCCAGGGATGGGGCACTGAAGCTTTCTTT
TRBJ2-1 TRBV29-1 - TRBD1 CSVDDRGSYNEQFF TGCAGCGTTGACGACAGGGGGTCCTACAATGAGCAGTTCTTC
TRBJ2-7 TRBV11-3 once - CASSFGLSHEQYF TGTGCCAGCAGCTTTGGACTATCCCACGAGCAGTACTTC
TRBJ1-4 TRBV30 - - CAWSPRTGIREKLFF TGTGCCTGGAGTCCCCGAACAGGGATCCGTGAAAAACTGTTTTTT
TRBJ2-1 TRBV24-1 - TRBD2 CATSGTSGESYNEQFF TGTGCCACCAGTGGGACTAGCGGGGAATCCTACAATGAGCAGTTCTTC
TRBJ2-5 TRBV5-1 few TRBD2 CASSFVLAGGETQYF TGCGCCAGCAGCTTTGTTCTAGCGGGGGGCGAGACCCAGTACTTC
TRBJ2-7 TRBV6-2/TRBV6-3 - TRBD2 CASSMLAGSYEQYF TGTGCCAGCAGTATGCTAGCGGGGTCCTACGAGCAGTACTTC
TRBJ1-3 TRBV7-2 - - CASSGTRLSGNTIYF TGTGCCAGCAGCGGGACTAGGCTTTCTGGAAACACCATATATTTT
TRBJ1-3 TRBV15 - - CATSLAPGSLYF TGTGCCACCAGCCTCGCTCCCGGGTCTTTATATTTT
TRBJ1-2 TRBV4-3 - - CASSQSKVGQGYGYTF TGCGCCAGCAGCCAAAGTAAGGTGGGGCAGGGGTATGGCTACACCTTC
TRBJ2-1 TRBV23-1 - - CANGKPGHIPFSYNEQFF TGCGCCAACGGAAAACCGGGACACATTCCTTTCTCCTACAATGAGCAGTTCTTC
TRBJ1-1 TRBV19 - - CASNLRGIGDTEAFF TGTGCCAGTAACCTCAGGGGAATAGGGGACACTGAAGCTTTCTTT
TRBJ2-3 TRBV29-1 - TRBD2 CSAEGRGGSPDTQYF TGCAGCGCCGAGGGGCGGGGGGGCAGCCCAGATACGCAGTATTTT
TRBJ1-5 TRBV4-1 - - CASSQSTRTVQPQHF TGCGCCAGCAGCCAGTCTACTCGCACCGTGCAGCCCCAGCATTTT
TRBJ1-1 TRBV6-5 - - CASAETINTESFF TGTGCCAGCGCCGAAACTATTAACACTGAATCTTTCTTT
TRBJ2-1 TRBV7-3 - TRBD2 CASSPLPGSGEEQFF TGTGCCAGCAGCCCCCTCCCGGGTAGCGGGGAAGAGCAGTTCTTC
TRBJ1-1 TRBV7-3 - - CASSLRQNTEAFF TGTGCCAGCAGCTTAAGGCAAAACACTGAAGCTTTCTTT
TRBJ2-5 TRBV30 once - CAWTRSLTQYF TGTGCCTGGACTCGGTCCCTGACCCAGTACTTC
TRBJ2-5 TRBV6-4 - - CASSESSRETQYF TGTGCCAGCAGTGAGTCCAGTCGAGAGACCCAGTACTTC
TRBJ2-1 TRBV30 - TRBD2 CAWSRALAGRYNEQFF TGTGCCTGGAGTAGGGCTCTAGCGGGGCGCTACAATGAGCAGTTCTTC
TRBJ1-2 TRBV5-5 few - CASSLARDGYTF TGTGCCAGCAGCTTGGCCCGTGATGGCTACACCTTC
TRBJ2-5 TRBV27 - TRBD2 CASSPETSGGGRTQYF TGTGCCAGCAGCCCCGAAACGAGCGGGGGGGGAAGGACCCAGTACTTC
TRBJ2-3 TRBV30 - TRBD2 CAWSVLAGVTDTQYF TGTGCCTGGAGTGTACTAGCGGGGGTTACAGATACGCAGTATTTT
TRBJ2-3 TRBV9 - - CASSVGQLYTDTQYF TGTGCCAGCAGCGTCGGACAGCTGTACACAGATACGCAGTATTTT
TRBJ1-2 TRBV5-1 - TRBD1 CASSLWDRVVRGYTF TGCGCCAGCAGCTTGTGGGACAGGGTCGTAAGGGGCTACACCTTC